These T cell receptor beta chains were read from a single sample in a study of cytomegalovirus exposure and HLA in healthy donors. TCRdb's copy holds only in-frame clones and misses some; the assay was immunoSEQ multiplex PCR. The table shows about 120,000 clones, with roughly nine tenths occurring only once. The sequenced sample was PBMCs. The receptors originated from a man younger than 30 in good health and CMV-seropositive. Both conserved end residues are part of each CDR3. The D gene is left open where the match is weak. Some rows have no size entry. The others give once, few or many, or a class for an expanded clone.

J gene | V gene | clone size | D gene | CDR3 protein | CDR3 DNA
TRBJ1-3 | TRBV4-2 | NA | NA | CASSQSQETGTIYGNTIYF | TGTGCCAGCAGCCAAAGCCAGGAAACAGGGACGATTTATGGAAACACCATATATTTT
TRBJ2-3 | TRBV4-2 | NA | TRBD2 | CASSQPLGTRDTDTQYF | TGTGCCAGCAGCCAACCTCTGGGGACTAGGGACACAGATACGCAGTATTTT
TRBJ2-1 | TRBV19 | once | TRBD2 | CASSFTSGAYNEQFF | TGTGCCAGTAGCTTTACTAGCGGGGCCTACAATGAGCAGTTCTTC
TRBJ2-4 | TRBV5-1 | once | TRBD1 | CASSPRQGSYIQYF | TGCGCCAGCAGCCCGAGACAGGGGTCCTACATTCAGTACTTC
TRBJ2-5 | TRBV5-1 | NA | NA | CASSLARGSNRQETQYF | TGCGCCAGCAGCTTGGCACGGGGAAGCAATCGCCAAGAGACCCAGTACTTC
TRBJ1-6 | TRBV4-3 | NA | NA | CASSQAGRNSPLHF | TGCGCCAGCAGCCAAGCAGGGCGCAATTCACCCCTCCACTTT
TRBJ1-4 | TRBV7-6 | once | NA | CASSLDPGEKLFF | TGTGCCAGCAGCTTAGACCCGGGAGAAAAACTGTTTTTT
TRBJ2-1 | TRBV9 | NA | NA | CASSVGDRFYNEQFF | TGTGCCAGCAGCGTAGGCGACAGGTTCTACAATGAGCAGTTCTTC
TRBJ2-5 | TRBV5-4 | NA | NA | CASSLKGDQETQYF | TGTGCCAGCAGCTTAAAAGGGGACCAAGAGACCCAGTACTTC
TRBJ2-5 | TRBV10-3 | NA | NA | CAISGTRGQETQYF | TGTGCCATCAGTGGGACGCGGGGCCAAGAGACCCAGTACTTC
TRBJ2-2 | TRBV5-1 | NA | TRBD1 | CASSKGQGGTGELFF | TGCGCCAGCAGCAAGGGACAGGGTGGCACCGGGGAGCTGTTTTTT
TRBJ2-7 | TRBV5-1 | NA | NA | CASSLHGTYEQYF | TGCGCCAGCAGCTTGCACGGTACCTACGAGCAGTACTTC
TRBJ2-7 | TRBV10-3 | NA | TRBD2 | CAISESGGDELPATDEQYF | TGTGCCATCAGTGAGTCGGGGGGGGATGAGTTACCCGCTACTGACGAGCAGTACTTC
TRBJ2-3 | TRBV6-6 | NA | NA | CASNYHTTDTQYF | TGTGCCAGCAACTACCACACCACAGATACGCAGTATTTT
TRBJ2-3 | TRBV7-8 | NA | NA | CASSLAITIDTQYF | TGTGCCAGCAGCTTAGCGATAACTATAGATACGCAGTATTTT
TRBJ1-1 | TRBV14 | NA | NA | CASSQGEPQAFF | TGTGCCAGCAGCCAAGGGGAGCCTCAAGCTTTCTTT
TRBJ2-2 | TRBV4-1 | NA | NA | CASSQDFPLGGRETGELFF | TGCGCCAGCAGCCAAGATTTCCCACTTGGAGGGCGGGAAACCGGGGAGCTGTTTTTT
TRBJ1-6 | TRBV4-3 | many | TRBD1 | CASSLGTGNSPLHF | TGCGCCAGCAGCTTGGGGACAGGGAATTCACCCCTCCACTTT
TRBJ2-7 | TRBV7-8 | once | TRBD1 | CATRQGSSYEQYF | TGTGCCACCAGACAGGGGAGCTCCTACGAGCAGTACTTC
TRBJ2-7 | TRBV5-4 | NA | NA | CASSRESSYEQYF | TGTGCCAGCAGCAGGGAGTCTAGTTACGAGCAGTACTTC
TRBJ1-1 | TRBV5-1 | NA | TRBD1 | CASSSGTGGLLFAEAFF | TGCGCCAGCAGCTCCGGGACAGGGGGTTTACTGTTCGCTGAAGCTTTCTTT
TRBJ1-4 | TRBV4-1 | NA | NA | CASSQEGWTSNEKLFF | TGCGCCAGCAGCCAAGAAGGGTGGACAAGTAATGAAAAACTGTTTTTT
TRBJ1-1 | TRBV19 | NA | NA | CASSIRTDTEAFF | TGTGCCAGTAGTATAAGAACAGACACTGAAGCTTTCTTT
TRBJ2-1 | TRBV7-6 | NA | NA | CASSPRPLGGGSYNEQFF | TGTGCCAGCAGCCCGAGACCCCTAGGGGGGGGGAGCTACAATGAGCAGTTCTTC
TRBJ2-7 | TRBV29-1 | once | NA | CSVGGSWYEQYF | TGCAGCGTTGGAGGGTCCTGGTACGAGCAGTACTTC
TRBJ1-2 | TRBV11-2 | few | NA | CASSSSGRYGYTF | TGTGCCAGCAGCTCATCAGGGCGATATGGCTACACCTTC
TRBJ1-1 | TRBV19 | NA | TRBD1 | CASEPGQGNTEAFF | TGTGCCAGTGAACCGGGACAGGGTAACACTGAAGCTTTCTTT
TRBJ1-5 | TRBV19 | NA | NA | CASSMGAGLYSNQPQHF | TGTGCCAGTAGTATGGGCGCAGGACTTTATAGCAATCAGCCCCAGCATTTT
TRBJ2-1 | TRBV25-1 | NA | NA | CASTGTFTYNEQFF | TGTGCCAGCACCGGGACTTTCACCTACAATGAGCAGTTCTTC
TRBJ2-1 | TRBV6-1 | NA | NA | CASRSGGPSEQFF | TGTGCCAGCAGGTCCGGGGGGCCGAGTGAGCAGTTCTTC
TRBJ1-6 | TRBV5-1 | NA | NA | CASSLDVRPGSPLHF | TGCGCCAGCAGCTTGGACGTCCGTCCAGGGTCACCCCTCCACTTT
TRBJ2-2 | TRBV4-1 | NA | TRBD1 | CASSQRQGRTGELFF | TGCGCCAGCAGCCAGAGACAGGGTCGGACCGGGGAGCTGTTTTTT
TRBJ2-1 | TRBV18 | NA | NA | CASSPQGYNEQFF | TGTGCCAGCTCACCCCAGGGATACAATGAGCAGTTCTTC
TRBJ2-1 | TRBV12-5 | once | TRBD2 | CASGLVGMNGGMDNEQFF | TGTGCTAGTGGTTTGGTAGGGATGAACGGGGGGATGGACAATGAGCAGTTCTTC
TRBJ1-2 | TRBV4-3 | NA | NA | CASSQDMAPIEYGYTF | TGCGCCAGCAGCCAAGATATGGCACCAATCGAATATGGCTACACCTTC
TRBJ2-5 | TRBV9 | NA | TRBD1 | CASSVGPGQRQETQYF | TGTGCCAGCAGCGTAGGTCCGGGACAGAGACAAGAGACCCAGTACTTC
TRBJ1-2 | TRBV28 | NA | NA | CASSPTRRGGYTF | TGTGCCAGCAGTCCGACTCGGAGGGGTGGCTACACCTTC
TRBJ2-3 | TRBV6-4 | NA | NA | CASSEGVAADTQYF | TGTGCCAGCAGTGAAGGGGTAGCGGCAGATACGCAGTATTTT
TRBJ1-1 | TRBV18 | NA | TRBD1 | CASSPALQGAVGTEAFF | TGTGCCAGCTCACCGGCCCTACAGGGGGCCGTAGGCACTGAAGCTTTCTTT
TRBJ1-1 | TRBV6-1 | NA | NA | CASSDVRTSSTEAFF | TGTGCCAGCAGTGACGTTAGGACATCCTCAACTGAAGCTTTCTTT
TRBJ1-5 | TRBV6-5 | NA | NA | CASSYDRSEQPQHF | TGTGCCAGCAGTTACGACAGGTCCGAGCAGCCCCAGCATTTT
TRBJ2-6 | TRBV28 | NA | NA | CASSTSGANVLTF | TGTGCCAGCAGTACTTCTGGGGCCAACGTCCTGACTTTC
TRBJ1-1 | TRBV5-4 | NA | NA | CASSDRPGTEAFF | TGTGCCAGCAGCGACAGGCCAGGCACTGAAGCTTTCTTT
TRBJ1-6 | TRBV27 | NA | NA | CASSPRLPQGPYNSPLHF | TGTGCCAGCAGTCCCCGGTTGCCTCAGGGGCCCTATAATTCACCCCTCCACTTT
TRBJ1-2 | TRBV15 | NA | NA | CATSRSGPATWGYTF | TGTGCCACCAGCCGTAGCGGACCTGCCACCTGGGGCTACACCTTC
TRBJ1-4 | TRBV4-1 | NA | NA | CASSQESGNEKLFF | TGCGCCAGCAGCCAAGAGAGCGGGAATGAAAAACTGTTTTTT
TRBJ1-5 | TRBV7-8 | NA | NA | CASSPRGQPQHF | TGTGCCAGCAGCCCCAGAGGTCAGCCCCAGCATTTT
TRBJ1-2 | TRBV7-8 | NA | TRBD1 | CASSQRGGQSYGYTF | TGTGCCAGCAGTCAGAGAGGGGGACAGAGCTATGGCTACACCTTC